This T cell receptor beta chain was retrieved from a study of shared clonotypes between healthy human individuals. The CDR3 spans 14 residues. In germline, CDR1 is MNHNY, CDR2 SVGAGI (reference sequence). J was trimmed by 5 bases and V by 4 bases; bases with no gene match: 2. Generated by immunoSEQ multiplex PCR, the TCRdb table keeps only in-frame clones and is missing some. The table has around 180,000 clones, approximately 92% seen once. This chain uses TRBV6-6 with TRBJ2-1; 10 bases fit TRBD2. The clonotype comes from a woman between 25 and 40 years old in good health. The specimen was naive CD4+ T cells sorted from blood. Indicated subset: CD45RA+ positively selected. CDR3 loop: CASSLLAGDNEQFF. In nucleotides, the CDR3 is TGTGCCAGCAGTTTGCTAGCGGGGGACAATGAGCAGTTCTTC.